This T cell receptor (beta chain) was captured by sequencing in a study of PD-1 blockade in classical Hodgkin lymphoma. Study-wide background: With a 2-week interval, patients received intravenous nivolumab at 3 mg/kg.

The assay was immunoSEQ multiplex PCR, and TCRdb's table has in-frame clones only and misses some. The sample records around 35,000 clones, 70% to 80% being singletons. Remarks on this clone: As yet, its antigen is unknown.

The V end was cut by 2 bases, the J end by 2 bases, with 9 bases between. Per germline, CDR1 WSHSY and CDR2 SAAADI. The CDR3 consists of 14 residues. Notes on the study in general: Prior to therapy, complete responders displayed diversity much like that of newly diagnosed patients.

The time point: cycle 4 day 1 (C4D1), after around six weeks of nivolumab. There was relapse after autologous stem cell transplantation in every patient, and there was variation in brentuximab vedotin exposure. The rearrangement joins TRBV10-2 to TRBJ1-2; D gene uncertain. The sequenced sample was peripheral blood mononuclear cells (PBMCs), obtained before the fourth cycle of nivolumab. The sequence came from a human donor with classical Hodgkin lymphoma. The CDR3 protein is CASSESRKNYGYTF. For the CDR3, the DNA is TGCGCCAGCAGTGAGAGCCGGAAGAACTATGGCTACACCTTC.